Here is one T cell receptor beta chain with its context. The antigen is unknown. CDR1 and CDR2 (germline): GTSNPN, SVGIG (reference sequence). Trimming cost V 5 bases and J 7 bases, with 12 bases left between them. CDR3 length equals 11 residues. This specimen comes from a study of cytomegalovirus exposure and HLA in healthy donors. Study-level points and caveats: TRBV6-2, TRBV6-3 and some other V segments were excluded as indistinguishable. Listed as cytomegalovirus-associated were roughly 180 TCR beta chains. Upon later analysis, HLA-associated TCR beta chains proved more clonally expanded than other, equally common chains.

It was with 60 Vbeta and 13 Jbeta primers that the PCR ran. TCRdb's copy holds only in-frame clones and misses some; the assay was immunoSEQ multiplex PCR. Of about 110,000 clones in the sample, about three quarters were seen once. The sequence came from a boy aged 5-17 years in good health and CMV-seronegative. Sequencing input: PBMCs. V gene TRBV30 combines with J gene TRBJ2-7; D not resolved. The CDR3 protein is CAWSNRREQYF. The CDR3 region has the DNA TGTGCCTGGTCAAACCGGCGGGAGCAGTACTTC.